The 32 T cell receptor beta chains presented below share a single source sample, sequenced in a study of cytomegalovirus exposure and HLA in healthy donors. PCR was performed using 60 Vbeta and 13 Jbeta primers. Produced via immunoSEQ multiplex PCR; TCRdb's table is partial and in-frame only. The sample holds 160,000 or so clones, around 80% seen once. Sequencing input: PBMCs. The receptors come from a woman in her 40s in good health and CMV-seronegative.

The chain employs TRBV11-2 and TRBJ2-5; D not resolved. The CDR3 loop spans 11 amino acids. From germline, CDR1 is SGHAT and CDR2 FQNNGV. The V and J ends lost 4 bases and 14 bases respectively, with 14 bases between them. Here the CDR3 reads CASSSGPARYF. The CDR3 DNA is TGTGCCAGCAGCTCTGGGCCCGCAAGATACTTC.

The J gene is TRBJ1-2, the V gene TRBV30, with 12 bases fitting TRBD1. The V gene end was trimmed by 7 bases and the J gene end by 7 bases; junction bases not matched to a gene: 13. The CDR3 covers 15 residues. CDR1 and CDR2 (germline): GTSNPN, SVGIG (reference sequence). The DNA for the CDR3 is TGTGCCTCCGGGACAGGGGGCGAATGGGCAGGTGGCTACACCTTC. The encoded protein is CASGTGGEWAGGYTF.

The chain joins TRBV5-1 to TRBJ2-7, with D possibly being TRBD1 (6 bases). Germline CDR1 and CDR2: SGHRS and YFSETQ. The V gene lost 6 bases and the J gene lost 1 base, with 14 bases spanning the gap. There are 14 residues in the CDR3. CDR3 loop: CASNRDGPSYEQYF. The CDR3 DNA is TGCGCCAGCAACAGGGACGGACCGTCCTACGAGCAGTACTTC.

This chain links TRBV25-1 with TRBJ2-7; tentatively, D is TRBD1 (7 bases). This CDR3 is built from 18 residues. Trimming took 7 bases from V and 0 from J, leaving 25 bases between them. Germline CDR1 is MGHDK and CDR2 is SYGVNS. The CDR3 region has the DNA TGTGCCAGCACCCTGGCAGGGGGGTTCTTTATTAGCTCCTACGAGCAGTACTTC. Translation: CASTLAGGFFISSYEQYF.

V usage is TRBV5-1 and J usage is TRBJ2-5; no clear D. The CDR3 length is 16 residues. The ends were cut back, 0 bases at V and 3 bases at J, with 15 bases in the middle. CDR1 is SGHRS and CDR2 is YFSETQ in the germline V gene. The CDR3 region has the DNA TGCGCCAGCAGCTTGGAGAGGTCTAACTCTAAAGAGACCCAGTACTTC. Translated: CASSLERSNSKETQYF.

The rearrangement uses TRBV7-2 and TRBJ1-1; D call uncertain. The CDR3 is 15 residues long. Trimming took 5 bases from V and 12 from J, leaving 25 bases between them. The germline gives CDR1 SGHTA, CDR2 FQGNSA. CDR3 DNA sequence: TGTGCCAGCAGCCCAGAACAGACCGGGAGCCGAGGAACTTTCTTT. Protein: CASSPEQTGSRGTFF.

The chain links TRBV29-1 to TRBJ2-7; 7 positions agree with TRBD1. Germline values: CDR1 SQVTM, CDR2 ANQGSEA. The CDR3 sequence is 16 residues long. The V and J ends lost 1 base and 0 bases, in that order; junction bases with no gene match: 9. The CDR3 nucleotides read TGCAGCGTTGAAGGGCTGAGACAGGGAAGCTCCTACGAGCAGTACTTC. Its protein product is CSVEGLRQGSSYEQYF.

The chain combines TRBV29-1 with TRBJ2-7; the match to TRBD2 covers 10 bases. The junction had 7 bases not matched to a gene; V was cut back by 7 bases and J by 4 bases. The germline V gene has CDR1 SQVTM and CDR2 ANQGSEA. The length of the CDR3 is 13 residues. CDR3 region: CSGSLAGRYEQYF. CDR3 nucleotides: TGCAGCGGGTCACTAGCGGGGAGATACGAGCAGTACTTC.

The rearrangement links TRBV7-8 to TRBJ1-1; 12 bases fit TRBD1. CDR3 size: 15 residues. V was pared by 5 bases and J by 5 bases, with 6 bases of the junction left unmatched. Germline V gene data show CDR1 as SGHVS and CDR2 as FQNEAQ. The CDR3 DNA reads TGTGCCAGCAGCCCGGGACAGGGGGCTGGGACTGAAGCTTTCTTT. Its translation: CASSPGQGAGTEAFF.

This sequence joins TRBV11-3 and TRBJ2-7; D ambiguous. The V end lost 0 bases, the J end lost 5 bases, and 8 bases lay between the germline ends. The CDR3 covers 13 residues. CDR1 SGHNT and CDR2 YENEEA come from the germline V gene. This chain's CDR3 is CASSLDLVDEQYF. The CDR3 DNA follows: TGTGCCAGCAGCTTAGATCTTGTAGACGAGCAGTACTTC. Variable domain in full (rest from reference TRBV11-3 and TRBJ2-7): EAGVVQSPRYKIIEKKQPVAFWCNPISGHNTLYWYLQNLGQGPELLIRYENEEAVDDSQLPKDRFSAERLKGVDSTLKIQPAELGDSAVYLCASSLDLVDEQYFGPGTRLTVT.

This clone came up once. The rearrangement links TRBV27 to TRBJ2-1, with 8 bases identical to TRBD2. The CDR3 consists of 15 residues. V lost 6 bases to trimming and J lost 9 bases; unmatched junction nucleotides: 13. Germline loops: CDR1 MNHEY, CDR2 SMNVEV (reference sequence). CDR3 nucleotide sequence: TGTGCCAGCAGCTATACTAGCGGCCCCACGGGTGAGCAGTTCTTC. It is translated as CASSYTSGPTGEQFF.

This rearrangement joins TRBV4-2 to TRBJ1-1; 8 positions agree with TRBD1. CDR1 LGHNA and CDR2 YNFKEQ come from the germline V gene. The V and J ends lost 0 bases and 1 base, in that order; junction bases with no gene match: 10. This CDR3 is 18 amino acids long. CDR3 sequence reads: CASSQEEEPGTGNTEAFF. The CDR3 nucleotides are TGTGCCAGCAGCCAAGAGGAGGAACCCGGGACAGGGAACACTGAAGCTTTCTTT.

In its sample, this clone was seen once. Other DNA sequences of this sample code for an identical CDR3. The V call is TRBV30, the J call TRBJ2-5; TRBD2 is a possible D gene (6 bases). The V end lost 1 base, the J end lost 5 bases, and 11 bases lay between the germline ends. CDR1 is GTSNPN and CDR2 is SVGIG in the germline V gene (reference sequence). This CDR3 is 13 amino acids long. CDR3 sequence: CAWSGTIVETQYF. The CDR3 DNA reads TGTGCCTGGAGTGGGACTATAGTGGAGACCCAGTACTTC. Using reference TRBV30 and TRBJ2-5 for the parts outside the CDR3, the full variable domain is SQTIHQWPATLVQPVGSPLSLECTVEGTSNPNLYWYRQAAGRGLQLLFYSVGIGQISSEVPQNLSASRPQDRQFILSSKKLLLSDSGFYLCAWSGTIVETQYFGPGTRLLVL.

The chain couples TRBV7-2 to TRBJ2-2; 12 bases match TRBD2. The V gene end was trimmed by 4 bases and the J gene end by 6 bases; junction bases not matched to a gene: 9. Germline V gives CDR1 SGHTA, CDR2 FQGNSA. The CDR3 is 17 residues long. The CDR3 reads CASSSTRLAGAPGELFF. The CDR3 nucleotides read TGTGCCAGCAGCTCGACCAGACTAGCGGGAGCCCCCGGGGAGCTGTTTTTT.

This chain uses TRBV25-1 with TRBJ2-3; 9 positions match TRBD2. Trimming took 2 bases from V and 3 from J; bases not matched to a gene: 3. This CDR3 comprises 15 residues. Germline V lookup: CDR1 MGHDK, CDR2 SYGVNS. CDR3 sequence: CASSELAGITDTQYF. The CDR3 region has the DNA TGTGCCAGCAGTGAACTAGCGGGGATAACAGATACGCAGTATTTT.

The rearrangement uses TRBV29-1 and TRBJ2-5, with 8 bases identical to TRBD2. CDR1 and CDR2 (germline): SQVTM, ANQGSEA. CDR3 length: 14 residues. J lost 4 bases, V lost 4 bases, and 8 bases had no gene match. The CDR3 region is CSVVPAGVVETQYF. In DNA form, the CDR3 reads TGCAGCGTTGTCCCAGCGGGAGTTGTAGAGACCCAGTACTTC.

This chain links TRBV5-6 with TRBJ1-2, with D possibly being TRBD1 (6 bases). Germline loops: CDR1 SGHDT, CDR2 YYEEEE. Deletions cut 1 base from V and 4 bases from J, with 14 bases between. This CDR3 region has 15 residues. CDR3 sequence reads: CASSLYAGAGYGYTF. The CDR3 DNA sequence: TGTGCCAGCAGCTTGTATGCAGGGGCAGGCTATGGCTACACCTTC.

This clone was seen only a few times. J is TRBJ2-3 and V is TRBV5-6; 10 bases are shared with TRBD2. V lost 0 bases and J lost 4; bases outside the gene matches: 5. The CDR3 consists of 16 residues. Germline lookup yields CDR1 SGHDT and CDR2 YYEEEE. Here the CDR3 DNA reads TGTGCCAGCAGCTTGGGGCTAGCGGGAGCCGCAGATACGCAGTATTTT. Amino acid sequence: CASSLGLAGAADTQYF.

The chain employs TRBV6-1 and TRBJ2-1, with 7 bases that match TRBD2. With 2 bases clipped from V and 11 bases from J, the junction kept 12 bases outside the gene matches. Germline CDR1 reads MNHNS; CDR2 reads SASEGT. This CDR3 spans 15 amino acids. CDR3 loop: CASSEIREGTPKQFF. In DNA, the CDR3 is TGTGCCAGCAGTGAAATAAGGGAGGGGACGCCCAAGCAGTTCTTC.

The chain joins TRBV19 to TRBJ2-5; 9 bases match TRBD2. The CDR3 spans 15 residues. Germline trimming cut 7 bases from V and 3 bases from J; bases unmatched to any gene: 9. Germline V gene data show CDR1 as LNHDA and CDR2 as SQIVND (reference sequence). CDR3 sequence: CASKEWASGKETQYF. The CDR3 DNA sequence: TGTGCCAGTAAAGAATGGGCTAGCGGGAAAGAGACCCAGTACTTC.

The chain combines TRBV5-4 with TRBJ2-3, with D perhaps TRBD2 (6 bases). The CDR3 runs to 13 residues. Germline CDR1 reads SGHNT; CDR2 reads YYREEE (reference sequence). Trimming removed 3 bases from V and 8 bases from J, with 13 bases in between. CDR3 residues: CASSWDWQGTQYF. Written as DNA, the CDR3 is TGTGCCAGCAGCTGGGACTGGCAAGGTACGCAGTATTTT.

The chain couples TRBV5-5 to TRBJ2-1, with 7 bases that match TRBD1. The CDR3 contains 15 residues. The J segment lost 6 bases and the V segment lost 0 bases, leaving 6 bases of the junction unmatched. Looked up from germline, CDR1 is SGHKS and CDR2 is YYEKEE (reference sequence). For the CDR3, the DNA is TGTGCCAGCAGCTTGGCCGGGGACAGCTTCAATGAGCAGTTCTTC. Its translation: CASSLAGDSFNEQFF.

The CDR3 region has the DNA TGCGCCAGTGGCGGGGACGCGTCAGATTCCACAGATACGCAGTATTTT. Amino acids: CASGGDASDSTDTQYF. The chain is built from TRBV5-1 and TRBJ2-3; possibly TRBD2 for D (6 bases). The V end was cut by 8 bases, the J end by 2 bases, with 21 bases between. The CDR3 is made up of 16 amino acids. Germline CDR1 reads SGHRS; CDR2 reads YFSETQ.

This chain connects TRBV7-8 to TRBJ1-5; TRBD1 agrees at 7 bases. The germline CDR1 and CDR2 sequences are SGHVS and FQNEAQ. Unmatched junction bases numbered 6, after V lost 0 bases and J lost 7 bases. CDR3 length: 15 residues. In DNA form, the CDR3 reads TGTGCCAGCAGCTTAGCCATGGGACAGCAACAGCCCCAGCATTTT. This sequence encodes CASSLAMGQQQPQHF.

This clone came up once. The chain links TRBV30 to TRBJ1-2; TRBD1 matches 12 bases. V shed 0 bases and J 7 bases; nucleotides not matched to a gene: 12. CDR1 is GTSNPN, CDR2 SVGIG, per germline (reference sequence). The CDR3 totals 17 residues. DNA for the CDR3: TGTGCCTGGAGTGTATTGGGGACAGGGGGCGAAGAAGTTGGCTACACCTTC. This sequence encodes CAWSVLGTGGEEVGYTF. Complete variable domain (other parts from reference TRBV30 and TRBJ1-2): SQTIHQWPATLVQPVGSPLSLECTVEGTSNPNLYWYRQAAGRGLQLLFYSVGIGQISSEVPQNLSASRPQDRQFILSSKKLLLSDSGFYLCAWSVLGTGGEEVGYTFGSGTRLTVV.

This clone has only a few counts. Here the CDR3 reads CASSLKSAGLNNEQFF. CDR3 sequence (DNA): TGTGCCAGCAGTTTAAAGTCCGCGGGACTTAACAATGAGCAGTTCTTC. V usage is TRBV27 and J usage is TRBJ2-1; D might be TRBD2 (6 bases). The ends were cut back, 2 bases at V and 5 bases at J, with 16 bases in the middle. Germline lookup yields CDR1 MNHEY and CDR2 SMNVEV (reference sequence). This CDR3 spans 16 amino acids.

This clone appeared once. The V and J genes are TRBV19 and TRBJ1-5; 9 nucleotides agree with TRBD1. Germline CDR1 LNHDA, CDR2 SQIVND (reference sequence). V lost 3 bases and J lost 8; bases outside the gene matches: 11. The CDR3 sequence is 16 residues long. CDR3 loop: CASSIRTGTGREPQHF. CDR3 nucleotides: TGTGCCAGTAGTATCCGCACCGGGACAGGGCGCGAGCCCCAGCATTTT.

The chain has TRBV19 and TRBJ2-1; TRBD2 matches 11 bases. V lost 6 bases, J lost 12 bases, and 13 bases stayed unmatched. The CDR3 length is 15 residues. Per the germline V gene, CDR1 is LNHDA and CDR2 is SQIVND (reference sequence). DNA of the CDR3: TGTGCCAGTAGCTACGGGACTAGCGGCCCGGCCAGGCAGTTCTTC. Protein sequence: CASSYGTSGPARQFF.

This clone came up once. The rearrangement links TRBV27 to TRBJ1-5; D is unclear. The CDR3 length is 15 residues. Trimming removed 2 bases from V and 4 bases from J, with 12 bases in between. CDR1 is MNHEY and CDR2 is SMNVEV in the germline V gene (reference sequence). CDR3 loop: CASSLIGPTNQPQHF. CDR3 DNA sequence: TGTGCCAGCAGTTTAATTGGCCCGACAAATCAGCCCCAGCATTTT.

The rearrangement links TRBV10-1 to TRBJ2-7; a possible D gene is TRBD2 (5 bases). The CDR3 sequence is 15 residues long. From germline, CDR1 is WNHNN and CDR2 SYGVQD (reference sequence). V lost 6 bases and J lost 0, with 15 bases in between. The CDR3 here is CASRIKRKYSYEQYF. The DNA for the CDR3 is TGCGCCAGCAGAATTAAGCGGAAATACTCCTACGAGCAGTACTTC.

The V gene is TRBV5-1, the J gene TRBJ2-6; D uncertain. V was shortened by 1 base and J by 1 base, with 6 bases between the two germline ends. Germline V gene lookup returns CDR1 SGHRS and CDR2 YFSETQ. CDR3 length equals 15 residues. The CDR3 coding sequence is TGCGCCAGCAGCTTGACACGATCTGGGGCCAACGTCCTGACTTTC. It codes for CASSLTRSGANVLTF.

This rearrangement joins TRBV5-1 to TRBJ1-1, with D maybe TRBD1 (6 bases). The CDR3 has 14 amino acids. The V gene lost 4 bases and the J gene lost 1 base, with 11 bases spanning the gap. The germline V gene encodes CDR1 SGHRS and CDR2 YFSETQ. In DNA, the CDR3 is TGCGCCAGCAGCCCCGGGACACAGAACACTGAAGCTTTCTTT. Its protein product is CASSPGTQNTEAFF.